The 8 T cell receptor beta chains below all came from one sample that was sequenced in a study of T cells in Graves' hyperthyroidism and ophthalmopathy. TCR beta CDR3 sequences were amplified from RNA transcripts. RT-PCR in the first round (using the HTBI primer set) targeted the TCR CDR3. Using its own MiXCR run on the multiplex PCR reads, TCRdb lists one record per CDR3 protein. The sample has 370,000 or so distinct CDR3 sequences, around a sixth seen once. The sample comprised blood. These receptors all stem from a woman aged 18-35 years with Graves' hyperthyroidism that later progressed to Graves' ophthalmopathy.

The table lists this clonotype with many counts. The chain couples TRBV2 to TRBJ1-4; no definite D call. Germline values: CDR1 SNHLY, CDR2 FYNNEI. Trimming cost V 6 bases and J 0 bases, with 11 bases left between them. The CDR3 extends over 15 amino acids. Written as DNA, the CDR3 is TGTGCCAGCAGGGCCAACAGCGCAACTAATGAAAAACTGTTTTTT. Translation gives CASRANSATNEKLFF.

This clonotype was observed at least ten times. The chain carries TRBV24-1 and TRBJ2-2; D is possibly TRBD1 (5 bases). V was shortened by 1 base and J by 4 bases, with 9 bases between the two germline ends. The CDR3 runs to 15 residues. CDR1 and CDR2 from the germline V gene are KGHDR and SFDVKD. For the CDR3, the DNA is TGTGCCACCAGTGATTTCCATGGGGCCACCGGGGAGCTGTTTTTT. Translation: CATSDFHGATGELFF.

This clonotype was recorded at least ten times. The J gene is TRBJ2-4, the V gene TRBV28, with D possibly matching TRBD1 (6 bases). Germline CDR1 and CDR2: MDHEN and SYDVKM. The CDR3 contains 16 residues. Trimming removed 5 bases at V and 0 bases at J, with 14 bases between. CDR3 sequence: CASSVYGGLAKNIQYF. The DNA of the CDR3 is TGTGCCAGCAGTGTATATGGGGGCCTAGCCAAAAACATTCAGTACTTC.

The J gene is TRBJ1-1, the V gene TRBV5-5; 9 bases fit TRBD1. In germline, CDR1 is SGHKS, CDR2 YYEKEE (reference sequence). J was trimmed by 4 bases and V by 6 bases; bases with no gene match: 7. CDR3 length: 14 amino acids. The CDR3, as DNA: TGTGCCAGCACCACAGGGGGCAGGGGCACTGAAGCTTTCTTT. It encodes CASTTGGRGTEAFF.

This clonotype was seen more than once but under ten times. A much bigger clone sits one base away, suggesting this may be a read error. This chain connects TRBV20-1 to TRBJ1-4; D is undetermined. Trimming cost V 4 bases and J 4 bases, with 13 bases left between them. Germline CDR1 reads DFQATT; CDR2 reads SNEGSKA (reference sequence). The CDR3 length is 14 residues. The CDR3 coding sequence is TGCAGTGCTAAAGAAGGCGGGAATAATGAAAAACTGTTTTTT. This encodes CSAKEGGNNEKLFF.

The CDR3, as DNA: TGTGCCTGGAGTCCCCAGATCACTGAAGCTTTCTTT. Translated, it gives CAWSPQITEAFF. The V gene is TRBV30, the J gene TRBJ1-1; unclear D gene. Per germline, CDR1 GTSNPN and CDR2 SVGIG (reference sequence). V was cut by 2 bases and J by 4 bases, with 8 bases left in between. The CDR3 has 12 residues.

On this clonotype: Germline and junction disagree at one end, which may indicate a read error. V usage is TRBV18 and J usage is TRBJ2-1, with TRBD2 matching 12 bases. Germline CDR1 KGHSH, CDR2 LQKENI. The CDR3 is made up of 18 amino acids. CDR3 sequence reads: CASSHTSGRIHSYNDQFF. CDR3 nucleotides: TGTGCCAGCTCACACACTAGCGGGAGGATCCACTCCTACAATGACCAGTTCTTC.

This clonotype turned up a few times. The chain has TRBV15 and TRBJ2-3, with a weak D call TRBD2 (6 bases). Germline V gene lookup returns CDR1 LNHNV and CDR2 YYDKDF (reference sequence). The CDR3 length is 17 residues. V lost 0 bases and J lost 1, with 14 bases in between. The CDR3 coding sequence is TGTGCCACCAGCAGAGATCTAGGGTCGGGGGGCACAGATACGCAGTATTTT. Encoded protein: CATSRDLGSGGTDTQYF. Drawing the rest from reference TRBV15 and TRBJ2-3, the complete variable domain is DAMVIQNPRYQVTQFGKPVTLSCSQTLNHNVMYWYQQKSSQAPKLLFHYYDKDFNNEADTPDNFQSRRPNTSFCFLDIRSPGLGDTAMYLCATSRDLGSGGTDTQYFGPGTRLTVL.